A single sample is the source of the 31 T cell receptor beta chains below, sequenced in a study of blood T cell repertoires in COVID-19 (dated by TCRdb to 2020 to 2022). Library preparation employed the immunoSEQ multiplex PCR assay. The immuneACCESS repertoire file appears here via TCRdb, limited to in-frame rearrangements. These files lack a portion of the clones; in checked studies, under half of the deficit traces to unresolved V genes, and the cause of the others is not known. The sample records about 59,000 clones, around 83% of which are singletons. Jointly, the top ten make up around 3.7% of the sample. Sequenced: peripheral blood. These receptors all come from a woman older than 75 with acute or convalescent COVID-19.

The V call is TRBV19, the J call TRBJ1-2, with D hard to call. The CDR3 contains 14 residues. CDR1 LNHDA and CDR2 SQIVND come from the germline V gene (reference sequence). Between the trimmed V and J ends, which lost 9 bases and 0 bases, there was a span of 14 bases. Written as DNA, the CDR3 is TGTGCCAGCCGCCCCCAGGCGTCTAACTATGGCTACACCTTC. Protein product: CASRPQASNYGYTF.

This chain uses TRBV29-1 with TRBJ2-7; 8 positions agree with TRBD1. The CDR3 is made up of 13 amino acids. V lost 7 bases and J lost 0; bases outside the gene matches: 5. Germline CDR1 reads SQVTM; CDR2 reads ANQGSEA. The CDR3 reads CSASGTGSYEQYF. CDR3 DNA: TGCAGCGCCTCCGGGACAGGCTCCTACGAGCAGTACTTC.

The CDR3 here is CASSRENQPQHF. CDR3 bases: TGTGCCAGCAGCAGGGAAAATCAGCCCCAGCATTTT. V is TRBV28 and J is TRBJ1-5, with a weak D call TRBD1 (5 bases). The V and J ends lost 6 bases and 4 bases respectively, with 7 bases between them. The CDR3 sequence is 12 residues long. Germline assignment: CDR1 MDHEN and CDR2 SYDVKM.

This chain uses TRBV19 with TRBJ1-5, with no clear D. The germline CDR1 and CDR2 sequences are LNHDA and SQIVND (reference sequence). The CDR3 consists of 14 residues. V gave up 10 bases and J gave up 2 bases, with 15 bases separating them. The CDR3 reads CATTPQAGNQPQHF. For the CDR3, the DNA is TGTGCCACCACACCTCAGGCTGGCAATCAGCCCCAGCATTTT.

This clone was seen only a few times. This chain joins TRBV19 and TRBJ1-5, with TRBD1 matching over 8 bases. From germline, CDR1 is LNHDA and CDR2 SQIVND (reference sequence). J lost 3 bases, V lost 3 bases, and 7 bases had no gene match. The CDR3 loop spans 16 amino acids. The CDR3 reads CASSITPTGVNQPQHF. Written as DNA, the CDR3 is TGTGCCAGTAGTATCACACCGACAGGGGTCAATCAGCCCCAGCATTTT. Full variable domain (rest looked up from reference TRBV19 and TRBJ1-5): DGGITQSPKYLFRKEGQNVTLSCEQNLNHDAMYWYRQDPGQGLRLIYYSQIVNDFQKGDIAEGYSVSREKKESFPLTVTSAQKNPTAFYLCASSITPTGVNQPQHFGDGTRLSIL.

The V gene is TRBV18, the J gene TRBJ1-2; tentatively, D is TRBD1 (6 bases). The germline gives CDR1 KGHSH, CDR2 LQKENI. The CDR3 is 16 residues long. The ends were cut back, 1 base at V and 2 bases at J, with 14 bases in the middle. The chain's CDR3 is CASSPQKSGDNYGYTF. The CDR3, as DNA: TGTGCCAGCTCACCACAGAAATCAGGGGACAACTATGGCTACACCTTC.

The chain links TRBV5-1 to TRBJ2-3; tentatively, D is TRBD2 (6 bases). CDR3 length equals 15 residues. Trimming pared 0 bases from V and 0 bases from J, leaving 8 bases between. Germline V gives CDR1 SGHRS, CDR2 YFSETQ. The CDR3 spells CASSLVAGSTDTQYF. The DNA of the CDR3 is TGCGCCAGCAGCTTGGTTGCGGGGAGCACAGATACGCAGTATTTT.

V is TRBV6-5 and J is TRBJ1-2, with D perhaps TRBD1 (6 bases). There are 13 residues in the CDR3. Trimming stripped 8 bases from V and 2 bases from J, with 12 bases between. The germline V gene encodes CDR1 MNHEY and CDR2 SVGAGI. The CDR3 nucleotides are TGTGCCAGCTCCGGACAGCCAAACTATGGCTACACCTTC. It yields the protein CASSGQPNYGYTF.

This rearrangement joins TRBV7-9 to TRBJ1-6; 7 bases map to TRBD1. The CDR3 is 14 amino acids. Per the germline V gene, CDR1 is SEHNR and CDR2 is FQNEAQ (reference sequence). V lost 5 bases, J lost 10 bases, and 8 bases stayed unmatched. The CDR3 loop reads CASSDTGVGSPLHF. The DNA of the CDR3 is TGTGCCAGCAGCGACACAGGGGTAGGGTCACCCCTCCACTTT.

This rearrangement joins TRBV11-2 to TRBJ2-7; the match to TRBD1 covers 10 bases. CDR1 is SGHAT and CDR2 is FQNNGV in the germline V gene. With V trimmed by 4 bases and J by 1 base, 1 base remained unmatched. The CDR3 is made up of 14 amino acids. CDR3 loop: CASSSDRGSYEQYF. CDR3 nucleotide sequence: TGTGCCAGCAGCTCGGACAGGGGGTCCTACGAGCAGTACTTC.

The chain combines TRBV9 with TRBJ2-7, with 7 bases that match TRBD2. V lost 0 bases and J lost 6; bases outside the gene matches: 6. This CDR3 comprises 14 residues. CDR1 is SGDLS and CDR2 is YYNGEE in the germline V gene. The CDR3 nucleotides read TGTGCCAGCAGCGTAGAAGGCGGGAGTGGCGAGCAGTACTTC. Encoded protein: CASSVEGGSGEQYF.

The chain joins TRBV27 to TRBJ2-7; TRBD2 matches at 7 bases. This CDR3 comprises 14 residues. The ends lost 4 bases at V and 6 bases at J; junction bases unmatched: 9. Germline V gene lookup returns CDR1 MNHEY and CDR2 SMNVEV (reference sequence). The CDR3 DNA is TGTGCCAGCAGTTCTGCGGGAGTTAACCCCGAGCAGTACTTC. Protein product: CASSSAGVNPEQYF.

This rearrangement joins TRBV5-1 to TRBJ1-3, with TRBD1 as a possible D gene (6 bases). Germline lookup yields CDR1 SGHRS and CDR2 YFSETQ. Trimming cost V 4 bases and J 4 bases, with 12 bases left between them. This CDR3 spans 14 amino acids. CDR3 residues: CASSPEGTGNTIYF. For the CDR3, the DNA is TGCGCCAGCAGCCCCGAGGGGACAGGAAACACCATATATTTT.

The CDR3: CASSLPRAEAEAFF. The CDR3 nucleotides read TGTGCCAGCAGCTTGCCGAGGGCTGAGGCTGAAGCTTTCTTT. The chain is built from TRBV5-4 and TRBJ1-1; no reliable D call. This CDR3 is built from 14 residues. Germline lookup yields CDR1 SGHNT and CDR2 YYREEE (reference sequence). V dropped 1 base and J dropped 6 bases, with 13 bases sitting between them.

V and J are TRBV7-2 and TRBJ1-2; D uncertain. The CDR3 has 13 amino acids. Germline lookup yields CDR1 SGHTA and CDR2 FQGNSA. V lost 5 bases, J lost 1 base, and 8 bases lay in between. CDR3 coding DNA: TGTGCCAGCAGCCGTACAGATAACTATGGCTACACCTTC. Residues: CASSRTDNYGYTF.

The DNA of the CDR3 is TGTGCCACCAGTGATTCAGGGATACGGAACACCATATATTTT. As protein: CATSDSGIRNTIYF. This sequence joins TRBV24-1 and TRBJ1-3; D perhaps matches TRBD1 (5 bases). Between the trimmed V and J ends, which lost 2 bases and 7 bases, there was a span of 11 bases. The CDR3 covers 14 residues. Germline V CDR1 and CDR2: KGHDR, SFDVKD.

V is TRBV27 and J is TRBJ2-1; the match to TRBD2 covers 7 bases. The CDR3 has 13 amino acids. Germline values: CDR1 MNHEY, CDR2 SMNVEV (reference sequence). The V and J ends lost 6 bases and 9 bases, in that order; junction bases with no gene match: 8. In nucleotides, the CDR3 is TGTGCCAGCAGGTTCAGCGGGAAGGGTGAGCAGTTCTTC. Encoded protein: CASRFSGKGEQFF.

This clone was seen only a few times. The genes are TRBV2 and TRBJ1-1, with a possible D match to TRBD1 (6 bases). Per the germline V gene, CDR1 is SNHLY and CDR2 is FYNNEI. The CDR3 runs to 12 residues. Trimming removed 6 bases from V and 1 base from J, with 6 bases in between. CDR3 sequence (DNA): TGTGCCAGCAGGGGACAGAACACTGAAGCTTTCTTT. Translated: CASRGQNTEAFF.

This chain connects TRBV7-2 to TRBJ2-1, with unresolved D. Per the germline V gene, CDR1 is SGHTA and CDR2 is FQGNSA. V dropped 2 bases and J dropped 8 bases, with 16 bases sitting between them. This CDR3 region has 15 residues. CDR3 loop: CASSLSTERKYEQFF. The CDR3 nucleotides are TGTGCCAGCAGCTTAAGTACTGAGCGCAAATATGAGCAGTTCTTC.

The chain couples TRBV24-1 to TRBJ2-3, with TRBD1 matching 12 bases. Trimming cost V 3 bases and J 4 bases; bases outside gene matches: 7. Germline V CDR1 and CDR2: KGHDR, SFDVKD. This CDR3 has 17 residues. The CDR3 spells CATSDAGTGGHSDTQYF. The CDR3 DNA sequence: TGTGCCACCAGTGATGCCGGGACAGGGGGCCACTCAGATACGCAGTATTTT.

V and J are TRBV10-3 and TRBJ2-7; D perhaps matches TRBD2 (5 bases). The CDR3 spans 13 residues. Trimming left V 10 bases short and J 0 bases short, with 13 bases between. Germline lookup yields CDR1 ENHRY and CDR2 SYGVKD. CDR3 sequence reads: CASTGYVSYEQYF. The DNA of the CDR3 is TGTGCCAGCACGGGGTACGTCTCCTACGAGCAGTACTTC.

J is TRBJ2-2 and V is TRBV28, with 10 bases lining up with TRBD2. Germline trimming cut 10 bases from V and 6 bases from J; bases unmatched to any gene: 11. Germline lookup yields CDR1 MDHEN and CDR2 SYDVKM. The CDR3 runs 15 residues. The CDR3 is CAIQAGTSAPGELFF. CDR3 DNA sequence: TGTGCCATTCAAGCCGGGACTAGCGCCCCCGGGGAGCTGTTTTTT.

J is TRBJ2-1 and V is TRBV11-2, with 8 nucleotides matching TRBD2. Germline V CDR1 and CDR2: SGHAT, FQNNGV. The CDR3 loop spans 15 amino acids. The trim removed 2 bases at V and 5 bases at J, leaving 5 bases unmatched. The CDR3 sequence is CASSLMASGHNEQFF. The DNA for the CDR3 is TGTGCCAGCAGCTTAATGGCTAGCGGGCACAATGAGCAGTTCTTC.

The chain combines TRBV3-1 (or the pseudogene TRBV3-2) with TRBJ2-5; 12 bases fit TRBD2. CDR3 size: 16 residues. The V and J ends lost 1 base and 5 bases, in that order; junction bases with no gene match: 5. Germline CDR1 LGHDT, CDR2 YNNKEL (reference sequence). CDR3 in DNA: TGTGCCAGCAGCCAAGTGCTAGCGGGGGGGAGGGAGACCCAGTACTTC. This translates into CASSQVLAGGRETQYF.

The chain uses TRBV10-3 and TRBJ1-2; TRBD1 aligns across 9 bases. Germline V CDR1 and CDR2: ENHRY, SYGVKD. The J segment lost 8 bases and the V segment lost 6 bases, leaving 7 bases of the junction unmatched. CDR3 size: 13 residues. This chain's CDR3 is CAIRPGTGNGYTF. CDR3 nucleotide sequence: TGTGCCATCAGACCCGGGACAGGGAACGGCTACACCTTC.

The rearrangement uses TRBV18 and TRBJ2-7; perhaps TRBD2 as D (5 bases). CDR1 and CDR2 from the germline V gene are KGHSH and LQKENI. Trimming took 4 bases from V and 2 from J, leaving 12 bases between them. The CDR3 loop spans 14 amino acids. The CDR3 coding sequence is TGTGCCAGCTCACTCGAGTGGGAGACCTACGAGCAGTACTTC. Amino acids: CASSLEWETYEQYF.

The sample holds a few counts of this clone. This chain connects TRBV18 to TRBJ1-1; 8 positions match TRBD1. Trimming took 6 bases from V and 0 from J; bases not matched to a gene: 6. CDR3 size: 15 residues. The germline CDR1 and CDR2 sequences are KGHSH and LQKENI. The CDR3 sequence is CASSLRTGLNTEAFF. In nucleotides, the CDR3 is TGTGCCAGCTCGCTGCGGACAGGGCTGAACACTGAAGCTTTCTTT.

V usage is TRBV24-1 and J usage is TRBJ1-5; 7 bases agree with TRBD1. Losses at the gene ends were 4 bases for V and 3 bases for J; bases not matched to a gene: 5. The V gene's germline CDR1 is KGHDR and CDR2 SFDVKD. This CDR3 comprises 15 residues. The chain's CDR3 is CATSDTGTDNQPQHF. The CDR3 DNA is TGTGCCACCAGTGACACCGGGACAGACAATCAGCCCCAGCATTTT.

The chain is built from TRBV28 and TRBJ2-6; the match to TRBD2 covers 9 bases. Germline CDR1 is MDHEN and CDR2 is SYDVKM. The ends lost 7 bases at V and 3 bases at J; junction bases unmatched: 10. The CDR3 totals 17 residues. The CDR3 spells CASNQAGGPFGANVLTF. The CDR3 DNA sequence: TGTGCCAGCAACCAGGCGGGAGGGCCCTTTGGGGCCAACGTCCTGACTTTC. Looking up the rest from reference TRBV28 and TRBJ2-6 gives the full variable domain: DVKVTQSSRYLVKRTGEKVFLECVQDMDHENMFWYRQDPGLGLRLIYFSYDVKMKEKGDIPEGYSVSREKKERFSLILESASTNQTSMYLCASNQAGGPFGANVLTFGAGSRLTVL.

The chain combines TRBV7-2 with TRBJ2-1; no reliable D call. Trimming removed 1 base from V and 4 bases from J, with 11 bases in between. Germline V gene lookup returns CDR1 SGHTA and CDR2 FQGNSA. The CDR3 loop spans 15 amino acids. This CDR3 reads CASSLVLRLYNEQFF. CDR3 coding DNA: TGTGCCAGCAGCTTAGTTCTGCGGTTGTACAATGAGCAGTTCTTC. The variable domain in full, completed from reference TRBV7-2 and TRBJ2-1, reads GAGVSQSPSNKVTEKGKDVELRCDPISGHTALYWYRQSLGQGLEFLIYFQGNSAPDKSGLPSDRFSAERTGGSVSTLTIQRTQQEDSAVYLCASSLVLRLYNEQFFGPGTRLTVL.

This clone was recorded once. This chain uses TRBV24-1 with TRBJ2-2; D is undetermined. V lost 7 bases and J 2 bases, leaving 13 bases between the germline ends. From germline, CDR1 is KGHDR and CDR2 SFDVKD. The CDR3 consists of 15 residues. As DNA, the CDR3 is TGTGCCACCAGCTCTACCCGCCCTAACACCGGGGAGCTGTTTTTT. Its translation is CATSSTRPNTGELFF.